Included here is one T cell receptor (beta chain) sequence, with context. Its target is unknown. The record originates from a study of OX40 agonist ivuxolimab in advanced cancers. Background on the study: People who had prior anti-PD-1, anti-PD-L1 or anti-CTLA-4 therapy could take part, and roughly 44% had some. Study results and caveats: CD4+ and CD8+ T cells in blood underwent clonal expansion by week 6 at 0.1 to 3.0 mg/kg. Clonal expansion among partial responders at 0.1-3.0 mg/kg ranked near the lowest.

The protocol was immunoSEQ multiplex PCR, while the TCRdb copy is restricted to in-frame clones and leaves out a portion. The sample consists of 70,000 to 95,000 clones, about 81% of them appearing once. The sequence derives from an adult with an advanced solid tumor such as melanoma, head and neck, liver or kidney cancer. The specimen comprised CD4+ or CD8+ T cells sorted from blood, sampled in a trial of the OX40 agonist ivuxolimab.

CDR3 region: CASTVGNIQYF. The DNA for the CDR3 is TGTGCCAGTACTGTAGGGAACATTCAGTACTTC. The chain is built from TRBV19 and TRBJ2-4; D is unclear. Trimming removed 7 bases at V and 7 bases at J, with 8 bases between. This CDR3 region has 11 residues. Germline V gene sequence: CDR1 LNHDA, CDR2 SQIVND (reference sequence).